This T cell receptor beta chain was found in a study of cytomegalovirus exposure and HLA in healthy donors. Using immunoSEQ multiplex PCR, the repertoire was profiled, and TCRdb retains in-frame clones only, with some absent. The data show some 260,000 clones, about 92% seen once. This CDR3 has 15 residues. Germline CDR1 and CDR2: LNHNV and YYDKDF (reference sequence). V lost 1 base, J lost 7 bases, and 14 bases lay in between. V gene TRBV15 combines with J gene TRBJ2-1; possible D gene TRBD2, 5 bases. This clonotype originated in a woman aged 30 to 39 in good health and CMV-seronegative. The material sequenced was PBMCs. CDR3 nucleotides: TGTGCCACCAGCAGAGGGCGGGCAGCGATGAATGAGCAGTTCTTC. It yields the protein CATSRGRAAMNEQFF.